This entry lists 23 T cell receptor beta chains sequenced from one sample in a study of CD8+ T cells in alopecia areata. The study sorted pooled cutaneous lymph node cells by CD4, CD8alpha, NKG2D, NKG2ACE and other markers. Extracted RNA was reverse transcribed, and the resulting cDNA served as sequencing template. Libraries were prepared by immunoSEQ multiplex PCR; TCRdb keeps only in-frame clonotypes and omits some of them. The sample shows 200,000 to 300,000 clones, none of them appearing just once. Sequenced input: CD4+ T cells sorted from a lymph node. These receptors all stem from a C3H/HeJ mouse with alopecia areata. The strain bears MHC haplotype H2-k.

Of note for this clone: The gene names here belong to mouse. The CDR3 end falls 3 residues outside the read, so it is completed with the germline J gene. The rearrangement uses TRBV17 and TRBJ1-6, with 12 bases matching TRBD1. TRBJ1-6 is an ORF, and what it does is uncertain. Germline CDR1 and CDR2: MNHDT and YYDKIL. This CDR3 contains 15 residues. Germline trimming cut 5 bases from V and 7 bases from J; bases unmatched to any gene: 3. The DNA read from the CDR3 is TGTGCTAGCAGTCGGGACAGGGGGCGGAATTCGCCC. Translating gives CASSRDRGRNSP. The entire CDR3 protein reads CASSRDRGRNSPLYF.

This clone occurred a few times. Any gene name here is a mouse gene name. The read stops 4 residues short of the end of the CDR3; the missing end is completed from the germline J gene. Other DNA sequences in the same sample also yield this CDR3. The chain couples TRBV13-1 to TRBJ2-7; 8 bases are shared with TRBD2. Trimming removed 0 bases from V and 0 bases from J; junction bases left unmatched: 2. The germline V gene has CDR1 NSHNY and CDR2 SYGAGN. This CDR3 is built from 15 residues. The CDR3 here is CASSDAGGSSYEQYF. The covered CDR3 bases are TGTGCCAGCAGTGATGCTGGGGGGTCCTCCTAT.

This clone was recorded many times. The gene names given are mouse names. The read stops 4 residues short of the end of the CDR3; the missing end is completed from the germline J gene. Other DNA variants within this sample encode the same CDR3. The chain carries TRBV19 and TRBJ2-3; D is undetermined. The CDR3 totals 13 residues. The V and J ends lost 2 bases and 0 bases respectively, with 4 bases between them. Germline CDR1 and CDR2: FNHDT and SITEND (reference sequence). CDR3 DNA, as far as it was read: TGTGCCAGCAGTATGGGTAGTGCAGAA. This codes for CASSMGSAE. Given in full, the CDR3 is CASSMGSAETLYF. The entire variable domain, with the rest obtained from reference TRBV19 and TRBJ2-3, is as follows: GGIITQTPKFLIGQEGQKLTLKCQQNFNHDTMYWYRQDSGKGLRLIYYSITENDLQKGDLSEGYDASREKKSSFSLTVTSAQKNEMAVFLCASSMGSAETLYFGSGTRLTVL.

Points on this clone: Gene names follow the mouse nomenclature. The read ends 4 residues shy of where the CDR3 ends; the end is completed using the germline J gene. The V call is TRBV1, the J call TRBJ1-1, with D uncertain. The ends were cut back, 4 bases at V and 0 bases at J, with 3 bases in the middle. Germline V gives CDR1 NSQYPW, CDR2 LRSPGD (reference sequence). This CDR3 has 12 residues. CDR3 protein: CTCSEANTEVFF. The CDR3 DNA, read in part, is TGCACCTGCAGTGAAGCAAACACA.

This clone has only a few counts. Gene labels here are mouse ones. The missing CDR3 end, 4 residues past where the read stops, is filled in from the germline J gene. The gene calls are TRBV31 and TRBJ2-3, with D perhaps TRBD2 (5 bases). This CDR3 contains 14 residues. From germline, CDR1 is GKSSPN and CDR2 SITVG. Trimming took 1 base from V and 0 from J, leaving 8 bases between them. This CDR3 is CAWSPWASAETLYF. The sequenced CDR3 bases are TGTGCCTGGAGTCCCTGGGCTAGTGCAGAA.

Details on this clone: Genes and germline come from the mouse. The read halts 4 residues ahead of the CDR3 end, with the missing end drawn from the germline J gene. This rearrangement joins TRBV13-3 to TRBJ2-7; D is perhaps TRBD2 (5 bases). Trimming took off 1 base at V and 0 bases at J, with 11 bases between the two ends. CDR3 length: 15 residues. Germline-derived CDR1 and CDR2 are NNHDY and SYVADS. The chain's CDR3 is CASSDPGRSSYEQYF. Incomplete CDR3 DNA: TGTGCCAGCAGTGATCCTGGGAGGAGCTCCTAT.

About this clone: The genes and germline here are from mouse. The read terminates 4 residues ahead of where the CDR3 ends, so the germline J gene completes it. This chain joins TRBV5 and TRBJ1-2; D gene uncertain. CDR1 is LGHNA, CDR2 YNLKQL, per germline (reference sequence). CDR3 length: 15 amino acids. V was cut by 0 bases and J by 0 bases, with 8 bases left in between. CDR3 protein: CASSQDSSPNSDYTF. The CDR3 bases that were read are TGTGCCAGCAGCCAAGATTCCAGCCCAAACTCC.

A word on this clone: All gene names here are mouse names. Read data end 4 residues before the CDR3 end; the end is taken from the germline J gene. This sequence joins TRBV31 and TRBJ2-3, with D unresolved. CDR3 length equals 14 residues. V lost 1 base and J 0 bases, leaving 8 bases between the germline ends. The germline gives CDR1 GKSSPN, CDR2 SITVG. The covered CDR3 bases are TGTGCCTGGAGTCCCACTTCTAGTGCAGAA. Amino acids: CAWSPTSSAE. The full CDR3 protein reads CAWSPTSSAETLYF.

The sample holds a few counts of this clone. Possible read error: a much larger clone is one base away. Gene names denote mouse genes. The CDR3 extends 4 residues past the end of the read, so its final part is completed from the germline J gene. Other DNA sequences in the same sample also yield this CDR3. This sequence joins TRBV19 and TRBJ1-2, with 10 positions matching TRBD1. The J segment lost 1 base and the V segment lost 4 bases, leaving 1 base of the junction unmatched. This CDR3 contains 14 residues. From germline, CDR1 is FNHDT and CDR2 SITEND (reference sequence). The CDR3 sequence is CASSRDRGNSDYTF. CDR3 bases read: TGTGCCAGCAGTCGGGACAGGGGAAACTCC.

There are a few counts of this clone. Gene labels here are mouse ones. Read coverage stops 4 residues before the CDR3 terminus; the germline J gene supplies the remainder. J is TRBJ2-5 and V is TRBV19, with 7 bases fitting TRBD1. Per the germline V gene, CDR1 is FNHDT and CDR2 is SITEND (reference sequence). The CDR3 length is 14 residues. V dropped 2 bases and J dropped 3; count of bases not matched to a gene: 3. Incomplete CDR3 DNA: TGTGCCAGCAGTATGACCAGGGGGCAAGAC. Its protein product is CASSMTRGQD. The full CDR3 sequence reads CASSMTRGQDTQYF.

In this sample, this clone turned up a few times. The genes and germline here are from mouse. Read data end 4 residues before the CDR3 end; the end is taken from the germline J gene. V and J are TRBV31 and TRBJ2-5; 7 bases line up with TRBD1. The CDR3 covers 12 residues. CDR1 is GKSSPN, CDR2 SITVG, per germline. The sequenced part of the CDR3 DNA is TGTGCCTGGAAGGGCAGGGGGGAC. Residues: CAWKGRGD. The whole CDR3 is CAWKGRGDTQYF.

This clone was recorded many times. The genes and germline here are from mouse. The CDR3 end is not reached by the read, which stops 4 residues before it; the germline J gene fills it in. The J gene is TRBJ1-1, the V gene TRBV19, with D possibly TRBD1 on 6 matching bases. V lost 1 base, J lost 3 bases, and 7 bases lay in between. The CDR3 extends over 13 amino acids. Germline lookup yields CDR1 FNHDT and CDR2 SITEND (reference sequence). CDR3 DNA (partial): TGTGCCAGCAGTATAAGGGGGTACACA. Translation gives CASSIRGYT. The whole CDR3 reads CASSIRGYTEVFF.

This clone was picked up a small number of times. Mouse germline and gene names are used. The CDR3 loop is CASSIRTGGGEVFF. The part of the CDR3 DNA that was read is TGTGCCAGCAGTATCCGGACTGGGGGGGGA. The rearrangement links TRBV19 to TRBJ1-1; D perhaps matches TRBD1 (5 bases). The read ends 4 residues before the CDR3 terminus; that terminus is restored from the germline J gene. CDR1 FNHDT and CDR2 SITEND come from the germline V gene (reference sequence). This CDR3 is 14 amino acids long. Full variable domain (missing parts from reference TRBV19 and TRBJ1-1): GGIITQTPKFLIGQEGQKLTLKCQQNFNHDTMYWYRQDSGKGLRLIYYSITENDLQKGDLSEGYDASREKKSSFSLTVTSAQKNEMAVFLCASSIRTGGGEVFFGKGTRLTVV.

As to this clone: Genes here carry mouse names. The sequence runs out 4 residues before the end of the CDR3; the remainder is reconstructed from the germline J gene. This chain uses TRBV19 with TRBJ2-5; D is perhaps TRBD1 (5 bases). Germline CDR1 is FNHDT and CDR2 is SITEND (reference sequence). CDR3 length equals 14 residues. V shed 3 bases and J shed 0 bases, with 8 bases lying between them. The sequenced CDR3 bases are TGTGCCAGCAGTACGACAGTTAACCAAGAC. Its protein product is CASSTTVNQD. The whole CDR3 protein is CASSTTVNQDTQYF.

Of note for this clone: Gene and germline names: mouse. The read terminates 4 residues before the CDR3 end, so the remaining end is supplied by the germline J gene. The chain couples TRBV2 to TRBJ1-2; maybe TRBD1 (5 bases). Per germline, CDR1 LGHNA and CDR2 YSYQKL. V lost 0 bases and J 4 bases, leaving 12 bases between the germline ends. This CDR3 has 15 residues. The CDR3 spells CASSQDPRAGSDYTF. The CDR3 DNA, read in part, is TGTGCCAGCAGCCAAGATCCCAGGGCGGGCTCC.

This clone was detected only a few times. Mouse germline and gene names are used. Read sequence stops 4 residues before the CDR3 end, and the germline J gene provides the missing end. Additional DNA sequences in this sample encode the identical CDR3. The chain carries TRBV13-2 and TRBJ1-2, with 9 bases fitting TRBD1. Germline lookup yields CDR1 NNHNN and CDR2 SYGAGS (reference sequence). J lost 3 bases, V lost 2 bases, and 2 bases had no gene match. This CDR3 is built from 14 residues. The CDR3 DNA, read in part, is TGTGCCAGCGGTGAGGGACAGGGAGACTCC. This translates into CASGEGQGDS. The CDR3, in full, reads CASGEGQGDSDYTF.

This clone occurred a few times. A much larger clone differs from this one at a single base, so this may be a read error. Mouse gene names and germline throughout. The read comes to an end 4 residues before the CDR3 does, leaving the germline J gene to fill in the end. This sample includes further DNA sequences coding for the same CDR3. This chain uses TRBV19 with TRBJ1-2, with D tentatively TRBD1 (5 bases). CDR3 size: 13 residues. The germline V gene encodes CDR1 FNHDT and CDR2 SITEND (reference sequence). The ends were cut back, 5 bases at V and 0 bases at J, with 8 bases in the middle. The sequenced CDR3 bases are TGTGCCAGCAGCAAGACAGCAAACTCC. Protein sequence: CASSKTANS. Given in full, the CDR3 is CASSKTANSDYTF.

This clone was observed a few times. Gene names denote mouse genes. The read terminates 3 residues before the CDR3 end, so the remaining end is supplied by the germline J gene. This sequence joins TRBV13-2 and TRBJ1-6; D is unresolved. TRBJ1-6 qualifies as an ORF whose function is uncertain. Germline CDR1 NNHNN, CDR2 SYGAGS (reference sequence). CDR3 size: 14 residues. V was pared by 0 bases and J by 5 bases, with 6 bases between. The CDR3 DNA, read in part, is TGTGCCAGCGGTGATGGTGTAGATAATTCGCCC. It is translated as CASGDGVDNSP. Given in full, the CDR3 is CASGDGVDNSPLYF.

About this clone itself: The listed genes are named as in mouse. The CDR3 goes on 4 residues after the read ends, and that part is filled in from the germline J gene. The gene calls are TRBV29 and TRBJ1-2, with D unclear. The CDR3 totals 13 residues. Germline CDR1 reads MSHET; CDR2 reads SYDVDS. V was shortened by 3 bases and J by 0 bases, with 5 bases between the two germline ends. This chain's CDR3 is CASSLPANSDYTF. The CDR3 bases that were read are TGTGCTAGCAGTTTGCCAGCAAACTCC.

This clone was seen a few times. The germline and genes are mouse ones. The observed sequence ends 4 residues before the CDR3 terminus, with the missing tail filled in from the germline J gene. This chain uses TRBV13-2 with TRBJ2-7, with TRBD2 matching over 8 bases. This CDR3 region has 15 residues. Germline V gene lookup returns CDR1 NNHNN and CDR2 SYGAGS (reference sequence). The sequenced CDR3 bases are TGTGCCAGCGGTGGCTGGGGGGCGCGTGGTTAT. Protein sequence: CASGGWGARGY. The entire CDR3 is CASGGWGARGYEQYF.

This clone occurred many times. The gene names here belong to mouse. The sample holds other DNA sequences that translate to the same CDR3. The part of the CDR3 DNA that was read is TGTGCCAGCAGCCAAGACAGGGCAAACACA. Encoded protein: CASSQDRANT. The complete CDR3 sequence is CASSQDRANTEVFF. The gene calls are TRBV5 and TRBJ1-1, with D perhaps TRBD1 (5 bases). The CDR3 goes on 4 residues after the read ends, and that part is filled in from the germline J gene. CDR3 length: 14 amino acids. Germline CDR1 LGHNA, CDR2 YNLKQL (reference sequence). V was trimmed by 0 bases and J by 0 bases, leaving 5 bases between them.

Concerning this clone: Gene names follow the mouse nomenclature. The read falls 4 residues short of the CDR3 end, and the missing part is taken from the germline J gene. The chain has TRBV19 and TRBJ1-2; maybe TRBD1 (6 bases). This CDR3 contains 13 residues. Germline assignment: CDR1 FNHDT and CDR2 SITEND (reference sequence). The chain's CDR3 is CASSASGVSDYTF. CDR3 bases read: TGTGCCAGCAGTGCTTCAGGGGTTTCC.

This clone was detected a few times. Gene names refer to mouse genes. CDR3 DNA (partial): TGTGCCAGCAGCCACTGGGGTCGGCAAAAC. This sequence encodes CASSHWGRQN. The full CDR3 is CASSHWGRQNTLYF. V usage is TRBV5 and J usage is TRBJ2-4; D might be TRBD2 (6 bases). The DNA ends 4 residues before the CDR3 does, and the rest of the CDR3 is filled in from the germline J gene. This CDR3 contains 14 residues. Germline V gene data show CDR1 as LGHNA and CDR2 as YNLKQL (reference sequence). Trimming took 3 bases from V and 3 from J, leaving 10 bases between them.